This T cell receptor (beta chain) comes out of a study of cytomegalovirus exposure and HLA in healthy donors. This PCR relied on a set of 60 Vbeta primers and 13 Jbeta primers. Generated by immunoSEQ multiplex PCR, the TCRdb table keeps only in-frame clones and is missing some. In the table there are about 160,000 clones, approximately 70% of which are singletons. V was cut by 0 bases and J by 7 bases, with 13 bases left in between. Germline CDR1 SGHRS, CDR2 YFSETQ. This CDR3 region has 14 residues. Sequencing was carried out using PBMCs. The receptor was isolated from a man aged 40-50 years in good health and CMV-seropositive. The V gene is TRBV5-1, the J gene TRBJ1-2; TRBD1 might be the D (5 bases). The CDR3 region is CASSLGGVYGGYTF. As DNA, the CDR3 is TGCGCCAGCAGCTTGGGGGGCGTTTACGGTGGCTACACCTTC.